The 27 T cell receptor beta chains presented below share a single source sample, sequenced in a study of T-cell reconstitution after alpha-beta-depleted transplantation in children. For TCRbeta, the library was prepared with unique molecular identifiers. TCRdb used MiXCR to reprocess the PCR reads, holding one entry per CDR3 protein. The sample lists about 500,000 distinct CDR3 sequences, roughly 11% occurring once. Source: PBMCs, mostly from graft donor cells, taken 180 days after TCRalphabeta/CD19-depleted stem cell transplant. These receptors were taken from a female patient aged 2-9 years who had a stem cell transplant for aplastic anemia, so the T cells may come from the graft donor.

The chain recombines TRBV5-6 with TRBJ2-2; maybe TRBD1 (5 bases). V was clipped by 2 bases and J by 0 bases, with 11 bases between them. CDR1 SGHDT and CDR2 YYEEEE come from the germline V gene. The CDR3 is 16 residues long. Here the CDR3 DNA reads TGTGCCAGCAGCTTCAGGGCGGCTTCGAACACCGGGGAGCTGTTTTTT. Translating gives CASSFRAASNTGELFF.

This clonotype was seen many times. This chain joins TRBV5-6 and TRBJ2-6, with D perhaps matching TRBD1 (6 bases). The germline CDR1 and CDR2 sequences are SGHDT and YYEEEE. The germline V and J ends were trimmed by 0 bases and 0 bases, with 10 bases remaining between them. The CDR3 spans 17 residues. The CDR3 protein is CASSLGLQGSGANVLTF. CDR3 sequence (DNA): TGTGCCAGCAGCTTGGGCCTACAGGGCTCTGGGGCCAACGTCCTGACTTTC.

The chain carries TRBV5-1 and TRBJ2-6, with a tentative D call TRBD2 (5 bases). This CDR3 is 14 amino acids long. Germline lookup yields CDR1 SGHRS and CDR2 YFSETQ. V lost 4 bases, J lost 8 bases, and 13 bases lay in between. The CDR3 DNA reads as TGCGCCAGCAGCCCAACTAGTCCCCCCAACGTCCTGACTTTC. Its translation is CASSPTSPPNVLTF.

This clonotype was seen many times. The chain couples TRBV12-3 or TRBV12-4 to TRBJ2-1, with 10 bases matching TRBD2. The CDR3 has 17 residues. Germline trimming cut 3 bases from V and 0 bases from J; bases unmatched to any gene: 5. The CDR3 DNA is TGTGCCAGCAGTTTTTGGACTAGCGGATCCTCCTACAATGAGCAGTTCTTC. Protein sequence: CASSFWTSGSSYNEQFF.

Here the CDR3 reads CSVAQRVGTDTQYF. CDR3 nucleotides: TGCAGCGTTGCCCAGCGGGTAGGCACAGATACGCAGTATTTT. The chain uses TRBV29-1 and TRBJ2-3, with D perhaps matching TRBD2 (6 bases). The germline V and J ends were trimmed by 4 bases and 1 base, with 12 bases remaining between them. Germline V gives CDR1 SQVTM, CDR2 ANQGSEA. The CDR3 totals 14 residues.

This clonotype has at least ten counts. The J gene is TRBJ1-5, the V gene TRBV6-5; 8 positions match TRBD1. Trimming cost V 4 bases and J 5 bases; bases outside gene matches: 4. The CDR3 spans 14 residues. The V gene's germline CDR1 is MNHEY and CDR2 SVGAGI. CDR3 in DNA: TGTGCCAGCAGTTCCAGGGGGCTCTATCAGCCCCAGCATTTT. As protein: CASSSRGLYQPQHF.

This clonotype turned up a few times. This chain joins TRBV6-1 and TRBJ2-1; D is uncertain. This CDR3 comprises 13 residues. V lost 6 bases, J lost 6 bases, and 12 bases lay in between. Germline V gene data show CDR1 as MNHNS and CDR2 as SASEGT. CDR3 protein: CASSPPVGNEQFF. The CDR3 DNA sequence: TGTGCCAGCAGCCCACCTGTGGGCAATGAGCAGTTCTTC.

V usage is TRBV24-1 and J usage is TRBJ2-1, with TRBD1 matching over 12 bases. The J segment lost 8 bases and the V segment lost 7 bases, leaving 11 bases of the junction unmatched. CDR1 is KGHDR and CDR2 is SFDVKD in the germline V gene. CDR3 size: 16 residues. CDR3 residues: CATRDSGTGGIDEQFF. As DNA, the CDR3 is TGTGCCACCAGAGACTCCGGGACAGGGGGCATTGATGAGCAGTTCTTC.

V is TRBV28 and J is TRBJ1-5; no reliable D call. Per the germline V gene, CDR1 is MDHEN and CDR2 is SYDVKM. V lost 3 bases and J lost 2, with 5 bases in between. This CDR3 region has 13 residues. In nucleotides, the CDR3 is TGTGCCAGCAGTTTCGGGCGCAATCAGCCCCAGCATTTT. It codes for CASSFGRNQPQHF.

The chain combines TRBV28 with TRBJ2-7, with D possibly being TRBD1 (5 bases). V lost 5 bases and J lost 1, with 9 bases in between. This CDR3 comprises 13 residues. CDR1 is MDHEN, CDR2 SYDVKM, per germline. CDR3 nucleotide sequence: TGTGCCAGCAGTCCAAACAGGTCCTACGAGCAGTACTTC. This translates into CASSPNRSYEQYF. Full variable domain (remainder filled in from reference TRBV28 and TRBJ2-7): DVKVTQSSRYLVKRTGEKVFLECVQDMDHENMFWYRQDPGLGLRLIYFSYDVKMKEKGDIPEGYSVSREKKERFSLILESASTNQTSMYLCASSPNRSYEQYFGPGTRLTVT.

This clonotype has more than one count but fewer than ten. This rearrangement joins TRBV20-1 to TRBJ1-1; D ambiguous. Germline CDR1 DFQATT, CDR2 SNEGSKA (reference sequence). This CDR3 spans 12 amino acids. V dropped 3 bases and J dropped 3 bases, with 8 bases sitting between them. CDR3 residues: CSARPVDTEAFF. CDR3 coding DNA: TGCAGTGCTAGGCCAGTAGACACTGAAGCTTTCTTT.

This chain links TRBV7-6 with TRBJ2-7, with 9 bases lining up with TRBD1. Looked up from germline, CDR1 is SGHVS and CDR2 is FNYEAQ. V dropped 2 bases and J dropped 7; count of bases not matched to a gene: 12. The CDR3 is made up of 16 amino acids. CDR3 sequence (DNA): TGTGCCAGCAGCTTATATCGGGACAGGGTTTTTGGTGAGCAGTACTTC. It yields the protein CASSLYRDRVFGEQYF.

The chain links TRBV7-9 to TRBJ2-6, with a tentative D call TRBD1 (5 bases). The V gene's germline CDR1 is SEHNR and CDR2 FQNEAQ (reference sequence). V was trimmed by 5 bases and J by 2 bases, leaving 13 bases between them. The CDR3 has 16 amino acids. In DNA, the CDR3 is TGTGCCAGCAGCCTGCCGACAGCCGCTGGGGCCAACGTCCTGACTTTC. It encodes CASSLPTAAGANVLTF.

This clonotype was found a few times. The CDR3 DNA reads TGCGCCAGCAGCTTATTGGGAAATTCCGCGAACACCGGGGAGCTGTTTTTT. Amino acid sequence: CASSLLGNSANTGELFF. The chain joins TRBV5-1 to TRBJ2-2; D call uncertain. The CDR3 runs to 17 residues. Trimming took 2 bases from V and 0 from J, leaving 14 bases between them. Germline V gives CDR1 SGHRS, CDR2 YFSETQ.

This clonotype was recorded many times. CDR3 nucleotide sequence: TGCAGCGTTGACGTCCGTATAAGTAGCAAACCCTGGATAGAGACCCAGTACTTC. Its protein product is CSVDVRISSKPWIETQYF. This sequence joins TRBV29-1 and TRBJ2-5; no definite D call. Germline V gene data show CDR1 as SQVTM and CDR2 as ANQGSEA. The CDR3 has 18 residues. V was clipped by 3 bases and J by 4 bases, with 27 bases between them.

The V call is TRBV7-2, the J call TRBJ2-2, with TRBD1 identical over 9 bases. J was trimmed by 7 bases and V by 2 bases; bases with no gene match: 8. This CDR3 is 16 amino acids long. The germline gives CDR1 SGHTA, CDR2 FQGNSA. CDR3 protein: CASSLTWTGDIGELFF. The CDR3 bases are TGTGCCAGCAGCTTAACTTGGACAGGGGACATCGGGGAGCTGTTTTTT.

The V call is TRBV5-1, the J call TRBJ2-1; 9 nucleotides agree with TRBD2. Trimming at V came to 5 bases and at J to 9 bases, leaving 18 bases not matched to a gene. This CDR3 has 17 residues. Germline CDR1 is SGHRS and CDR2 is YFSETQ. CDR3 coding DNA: TGCGCCAGCAGGGTTAGGCAAGGGCGGGAGGGCCTTCCTGAGCAGTTCTTC. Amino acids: CASRVRQGREGLPEQFF.

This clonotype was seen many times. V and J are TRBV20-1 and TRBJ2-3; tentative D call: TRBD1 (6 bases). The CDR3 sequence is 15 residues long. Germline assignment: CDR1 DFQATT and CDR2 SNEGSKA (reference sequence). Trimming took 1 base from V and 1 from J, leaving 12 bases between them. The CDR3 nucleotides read TGCAGTGCTAGAGGTCGCGAGGGGGGCACAGATACGCAGTATTTT. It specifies CSARGREGGTDTQYF.

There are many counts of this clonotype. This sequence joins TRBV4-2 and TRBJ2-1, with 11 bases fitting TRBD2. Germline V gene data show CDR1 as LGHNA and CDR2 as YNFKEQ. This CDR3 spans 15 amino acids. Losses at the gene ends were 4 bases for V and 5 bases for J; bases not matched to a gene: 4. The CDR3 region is CASSPGTSGNNEQFF. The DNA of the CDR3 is TGTGCCAGCAGCCCCGGGACTAGCGGAAACAATGAGCAGTTCTTC.

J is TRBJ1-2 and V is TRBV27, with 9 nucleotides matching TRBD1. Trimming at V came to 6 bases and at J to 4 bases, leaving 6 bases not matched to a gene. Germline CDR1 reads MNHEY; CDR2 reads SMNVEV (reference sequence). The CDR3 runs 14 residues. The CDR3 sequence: CASSHRGRAYGYTF. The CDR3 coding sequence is TGTGCCAGCAGCCACAGGGGGCGAGCCTATGGCTACACCTTC.

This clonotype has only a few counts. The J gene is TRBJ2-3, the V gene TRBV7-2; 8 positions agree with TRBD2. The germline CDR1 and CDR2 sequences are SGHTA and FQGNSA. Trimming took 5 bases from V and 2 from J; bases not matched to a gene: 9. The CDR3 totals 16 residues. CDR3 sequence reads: CASSGPAGGSTDTQYF. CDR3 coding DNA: TGTGCCAGCAGCGGGCCGGCGGGAGGATCCACAGATACGCAGTATTTT.

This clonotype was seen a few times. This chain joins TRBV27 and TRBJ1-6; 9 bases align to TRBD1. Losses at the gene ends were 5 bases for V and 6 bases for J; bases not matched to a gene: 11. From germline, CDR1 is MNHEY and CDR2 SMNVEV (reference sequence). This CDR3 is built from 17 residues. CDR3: CASSTRGQGVGNSPLHF. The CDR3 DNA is TGTGCCAGCAGTACCAGGGGACAGGGAGTGGGTAATTCACCCCTCCACTTT.

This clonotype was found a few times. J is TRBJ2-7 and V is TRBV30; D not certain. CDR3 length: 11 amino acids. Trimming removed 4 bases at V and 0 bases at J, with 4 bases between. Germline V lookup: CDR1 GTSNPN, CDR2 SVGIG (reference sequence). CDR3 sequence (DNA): TGTGCCTGGACTAGCTCCTACGAGCAGTACTTC. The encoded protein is CAWTSSYEQYF.

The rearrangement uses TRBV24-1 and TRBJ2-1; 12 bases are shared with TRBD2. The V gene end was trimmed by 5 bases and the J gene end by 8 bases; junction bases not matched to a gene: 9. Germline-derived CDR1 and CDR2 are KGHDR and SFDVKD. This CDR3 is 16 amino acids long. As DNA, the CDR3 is TGTGCCACCAGTGCTCTGCCTAGCGGGAGGGCACATGAGCAGTTCTTC. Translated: CATSALPSGRAHEQFF.

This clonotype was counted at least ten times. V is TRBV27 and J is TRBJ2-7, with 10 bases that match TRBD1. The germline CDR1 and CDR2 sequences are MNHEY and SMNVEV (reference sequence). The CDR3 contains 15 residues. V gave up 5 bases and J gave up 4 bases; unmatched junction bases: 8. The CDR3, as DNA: TGTGCCAGCAGTAGGGGGGGACAGGGGAATTACGAGCAGTACGTC. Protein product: CASSRGGQGNYEQYV.

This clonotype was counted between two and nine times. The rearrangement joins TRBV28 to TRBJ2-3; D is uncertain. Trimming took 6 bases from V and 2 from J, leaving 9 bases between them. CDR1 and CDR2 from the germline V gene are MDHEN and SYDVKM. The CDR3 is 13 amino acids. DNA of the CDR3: TGTGCCAGCAGCCCTCACCCCACAGATACGCAGTATTTT. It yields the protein CASSPHPTDTQYF. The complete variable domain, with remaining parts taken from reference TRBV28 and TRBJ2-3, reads DVKVTQSSRYLVKRTGEKVFLECVQDMDHENMFWYRQDPGLGLRLIYFSYDVKMKEKGDIPEGYSVSREKKERFSLILESASTNQTSMYLCASSPHPTDTQYFGPGTRLTVL.

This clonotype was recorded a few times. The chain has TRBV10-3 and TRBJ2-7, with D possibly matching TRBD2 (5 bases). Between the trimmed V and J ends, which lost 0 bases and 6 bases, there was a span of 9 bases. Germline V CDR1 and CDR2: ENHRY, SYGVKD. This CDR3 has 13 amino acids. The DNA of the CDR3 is TGTGCCATCAGTGAGTCGTTAGCGAGCGAGCAGTACGTC. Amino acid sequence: CAISESLASEQYV.